The entry below describes one TCR beta chain. Its antigen is undetermined. The data stem from a study of shared clonotypes between healthy human individuals. Findings and limits, study-wide: Several donors shared around 5.2% of their naive CD4 clonotypes.

Genomic DNA from each subset was divided evenly over several immunoSEQ plates. Per the study methods: ImmunoSEQ only sent back junction sequences with no quality scores, so filtering was done differently. Some clones are missing from TCRdb's copy, which holds only in-frame ones; the method was immunoSEQ multiplex PCR. V, J and clone size are taken as reported in that table, and D and trimming were inferred from the DNA itself. The sample includes a few hundred thousand clones, just over 65% of them seen just once. V was shortened by 7 bases and J by 7 bases, with 22 bases between the two germline ends. Germline CDR1 and CDR2: LNHDA and SQIVND (reference sequence). The CDR3 sequence is 15 residues long.

The sequenced sample was memory CD4+ T cells sorted from blood. Subset described: CD45RA-negative fraction. This rearrangement joins TRBV19 to TRBJ1-2; weak D call: TRBD1 (5 bases). The receptor comes from a man younger than 40 in good health. The CDR3 DNA sequence: TGTGCCAGTACCCCGGGACGGGCAAAACTCGGTGGCTACACCTTC. Translation gives CASTPGRAKLGGYTF.